These T cell receptor beta chains were read from a single sample in a study of shared clonotypes between healthy human individuals. TCRdb keeps only in-frame clones here, not all; method: immunoSEQ multiplex PCR. Of hundreds of thousands of clones in the sample, under 80% were seen once. The sample consisted of memory CD4+ T cells sorted from blood. The receptors were gathered from a woman in her twenties or thirties in good health. The CDR3 runs from the conserved cysteine through the conserved F or W. D genes are given only for firm matches. Clone size is shown for a subset of rows, as once, few, many or a class of expanded clone.

v_call	j_call	clone_size	d_call	cdr3_aa	cdr3_nt
TRBV10-2	TRBJ2-2	NA	NA	CASSPIQGHGELFF	TGCGCCAGCAGTCCAATACAGGGTCACGGGGAGCTGTTTTTT
TRBV11-2	TRBJ2-2	NA	NA	CASSLYVTGELFF	TGTGCCAGCAGTTTATACGTAACCGGGGAGCTGTTTTTT
TRBV14	TRBJ1-1	NA	TRBD1	CASSTRTGATEAFF	TGTGCCAGCAGCACTCGTACAGGGGCCACTGAAGCTTTCTTT
TRBV7-9	TRBJ1-5	NA	TRBD1	CASSRTGSQPQHF	TGTGCCAGCAGCCGGACAGGGAGTCAGCCCCAGCATTTT
TRBV5-1	TRBJ2-1	once	NA	CASSWGSGSPYNEQFF	TGCGCCAGCAGCTGGGGGAGTGGCTCGCCATACAATGAGCAGTTCTTC
TRBV28	TRBJ2-1	NA	TRBD2	CASTPLVGRGHEQFF	TGTGCCAGCACTCCTCTGGTAGGGAGGGGCCATGAGCAGTTCTTC
TRBV2	TRBJ2-3	NA	NA	CASTMTGFTDTQYF	TGTGCCAGCACTATGACGGGTTTCACAGATACGCAGTATTTT
TRBV2	TRBJ1-2	few	NA	CASSDSNYGYTF	TGTGCCAGCAGTGATTCTAACTATGGCTACACCTTC
TRBV5-1	TRBJ2-7	NA	TRBD1	CASSRGQGGYEQYF	TGCGCCAGCAGCCGGGGACAGGGGGGCTACGAGCAGTACTTC
TRBV5-1	TRBJ1-1	NA	TRBD1	CASSYSGTGGSEAFF	TGCGCCAGCAGTTATTCCGGGACAGGGGGATCTGAAGCTTTCTTT
TRBV6-1	TRBJ2-7	NA	TRBD2	CASSELAGVGEQYF	TGTGCCAGCAGTGAGTTAGCGGGAGTGGGTGAGCAGTACTTC
TRBV4-1	TRBJ2-7	NA	TRBD2	CASSQDQLIAGGSYEQYF	TGCGCCAGCAGCCAAGACCAATTAATAGCGGGAGGCTCCTACGAGCAGTACTTC
TRBV7-8	TRBJ2-2	few	NA	CASSPSRVAGELFF	TGTGCCAGCAGCCCATCCCGCGTTGCCGGGGAGCTGTTTTTT
TRBV28	TRBJ1-1	few	NA	CASTQLPGQEPSVF	TGTGCCAGCACCCAACTCCCGGGGCAGGAGCCCTCCGTCTTT
TRBV5-5	TRBJ2-1	NA	NA	CASSLDRAEFF	TGTGCCAGCAGCTTGGACAGGGCTGAGTTCTTC
TRBV4-1	TRBJ2-3	NA	NA	CASSQVADLEAYTQYF	TGCGCCAGCAGCCAAGTCGCCGATCTAGAAGCATATACGCAGTATTTT
TRBV5-1	TRBJ2-6	once	NA	CASSISPGSGANVLTF	TGCGCCAGCAGCATAAGCCCAGGCTCTGGGGCCAACGTCCTGACTTTC
TRBV28	TRBJ2-7	NA	TRBD1	CASRSWGQGRYEQYF	TGTGCCAGCAGGTCTTGGGGACAGGGGCGTTACGAGCAGTACTTC
TRBV7-2	TRBJ1-4	NA	NA	CASSLAYGKLFF	TGTGCCAGCAGCTTAGCGTACGGAAAACTGTTTTTT
TRBV7-2	TRBJ2-4	few	NA	CASSLAAPPTPFQYF	TGTGCCAGCAGCTTAGCGGCTCCACCGACCCCCTTTCAGTACTTC
TRBV29-1	TRBJ1-1	NA	NA	CSVEDLMEFWKDTEAFF	TGCAGCGTTGAAGATCTTATGGAGTTTTGGAAAGACACTGAAGCTTTCTTT
TRBV5-1	TRBJ2-4	NA	NA	CASSSEGEVIQYF	TGCGCCAGCAGCTCCGAGGGAGAGGTCATTCAGTACTTC
TRBV28	TRBJ2-1	NA	NA	CASGKRVPNEQFF	TGTGCCAGTGGGAAGAGAGTCCCAAATGAGCAGTTCTTC
TRBV27	TRBJ2-2	few	NA	CASSLSPRTGELFF	TGTGCCAGCAGCCTCTCGCCCCGCACCGGGGAGCTGTTTTTT
TRBV28	TRBJ1-1	once	NA	CASSPFRGPTEAFF	TGTGCCAGCAGTCCCTTCAGGGGACCCACTGAAGCTTTCTTT
TRBV9	TRBJ2-5	NA	TRBD1	CASSVGFRDRAQETQYF	TGTGCCAGCAGCGTAGGGTTCCGGGACAGGGCCCAAGAGACCCAGTACTTC
TRBV19	TRBJ1-3	few	TRBD1	CATEPGQGSNTIYF	TGTGCCACCGAGCCGGGACAGGGATCGAACACCATATATTTT
TRBV9	TRBJ2-1	NA	NA	CASTLTVGSDREQFF	TGTGCCAGCACCCTCACCGTGGGAAGTGACCGAGAGCAGTTCTTC
TRBV7-2	TRBJ1-3	few	NA	CASSLDRFLENTIYF	TGTGCCAGCAGCTTAGACAGGTTCTTGGAAAACACCATATATTTT
TRBV7-9	TRBJ2-5	NA	NA	CASSPRGGGQETQYF	TGTGCCAGCAGCCCCAGGGGAGGGGGACAAGAGACCCAGTACTTC
TRBV28	TRBJ2-1	NA	NA	CASSLLGGTGNEQFF	TGTGCCAGCAGTTTACTGGGGGGGACAGGCAATGAGCAGTTCTTC
TRBV9	TRBJ2-1	few	NA	CASSAGGASEQFF	TGTGCCAGCAGCGCCGGAGGGGCTAGTGAGCAGTTCTTC